This T cell receptor (beta chain) was captured by sequencing in a study of molecular identifiers for immune sequencing clone quantification. About this clonotype: Here the CDR3 omits its conserved ending phenylalanine or tryptophan, so a read error is the likely source.

TCRdb independently ran MiXCR on the PCR reads; one entry per CDR3 protein. The repertoire holds around 320,000 distinct CDR3 sequences, with over 20% as singletons. Germline CDR1 LGHNA, CDR2 YSLEER. The CDR3 extends over 13 amino acids. This receptor was taken from a human donor in good health. Some libraries in this study had Jurkat cell RNA spiked in. The chain links TRBV4-3 to TRBJ2-7, with D perhaps TRBD2 (6 bases). What was sequenced was naive CD8+ T cells from blood, with Jurkat cell RNA spiked in. Sample subset: FACS-sorted CD8+CD4-CCR7+CD45RA+ naive T cells. This CDR3 reads CDSSQGAGYEQYL. CDR3 coding DNA: TGCGACAGCAGCCAAGGAGCGGGTTACGAGCAGTACCTC.